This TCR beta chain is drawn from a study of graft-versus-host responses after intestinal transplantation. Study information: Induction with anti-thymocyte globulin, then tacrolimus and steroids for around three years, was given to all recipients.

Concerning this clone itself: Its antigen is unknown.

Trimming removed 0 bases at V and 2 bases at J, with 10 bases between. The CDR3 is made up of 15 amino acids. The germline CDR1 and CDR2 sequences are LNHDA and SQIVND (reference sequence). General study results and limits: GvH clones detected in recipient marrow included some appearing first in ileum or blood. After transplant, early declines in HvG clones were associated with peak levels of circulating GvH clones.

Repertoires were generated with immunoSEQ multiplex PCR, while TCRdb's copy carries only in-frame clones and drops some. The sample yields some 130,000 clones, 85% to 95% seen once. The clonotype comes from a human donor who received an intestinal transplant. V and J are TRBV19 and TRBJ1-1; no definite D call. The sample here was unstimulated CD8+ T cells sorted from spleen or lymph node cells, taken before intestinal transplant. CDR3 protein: CASSIDVRGNTEAFF. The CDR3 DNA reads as TGTGCCAGTAGTATAGATGTCCGAGGTAACACTGAAGCTTTCTTT. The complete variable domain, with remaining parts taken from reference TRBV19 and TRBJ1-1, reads DGGITQSPKYLFRKEGQNVTLSCEQNLNHDAMYWYRQDPGQGLRLIYYSQIVNDFQKGDIAEGYSVSREKKESFPLTVTSAQKNPTAFYLCASSIDVRGNTEAFFGQGTRLTVV.